This TCR beta chain was obtained from a study of T cells in Graves' hyperthyroidism and ophthalmopathy. Diagnoses were established using clinical symptoms, serum thyroxine and TRAb, thyroid ultrasound and orbital computed tomography. In regard to this clonotype: Its antigen is not identified.

Study outcomes and limitations: Blood held most thyroid clonotypes expanded above 0.001 frequency. A model built on 13 V-J features separated ophthalmopathy from stable hyperthyroidism. In validation, the model predicted ophthalmopathy. These predictions came a median about 6.2 months before onset.

V was trimmed by 5 bases and J by 0 bases, leaving 16 bases between them. CDR1 and CDR2 from the germline V gene are SGHVS and FNYEAQ. This CDR3 has 16 amino acids. Researchers took RNA transcripts and amplified the TCR beta CDR3 regions from them. A first-round RT-PCR of the TCR CDR3 used the HTBI primer set. TCRdb reanalysed the multiplex PCR reads using MiXCR and keeps one entry per CDR3 protein. Counted here are about 660,000 distinct CDR3 sequences, 40% to 55% occurring once; the ten biggest clones make up less than 9%. This clonotype originated in an adult man with Graves' disease, either hyperthyroidism or ophthalmopathy (not recorded which). The chain employs TRBV7-6 and TRBJ2-5; D tentatively fits TRBD1 or TRBD2 (5 bases each). The specimen sequenced was peripheral blood or thyroid tissue (not recorded which). The CDR3 sequence: CASSLLDGAYQETQYF. CDR3 nucleotide sequence: TGTGCCAGCAGCCTATTGGACGGGGCGTACCAAGAGACCCAGTACTTC. The variable domain in full, completed from reference TRBV7-6 and TRBJ2-5, reads GAGVSQSPRYKVTKRGQDVALRCDPISGHVSLYWYRQALGQGPEFLTYFNYEAQQDKSGLPNDRFSAERPEGSISTLTIQRTEQRDSAMYRCASSLLDGAYQETQYFGPGTRLLVL.